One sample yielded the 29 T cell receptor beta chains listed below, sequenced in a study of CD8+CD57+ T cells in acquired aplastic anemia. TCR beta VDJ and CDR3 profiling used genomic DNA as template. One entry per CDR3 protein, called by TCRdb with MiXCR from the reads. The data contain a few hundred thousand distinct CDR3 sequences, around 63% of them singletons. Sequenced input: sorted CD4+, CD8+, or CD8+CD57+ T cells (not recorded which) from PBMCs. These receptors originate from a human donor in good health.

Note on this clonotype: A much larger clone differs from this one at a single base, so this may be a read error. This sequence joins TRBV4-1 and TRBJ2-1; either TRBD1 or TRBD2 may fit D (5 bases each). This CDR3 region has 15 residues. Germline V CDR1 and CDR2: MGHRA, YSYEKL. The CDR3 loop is CASSQEGDRYNERFF. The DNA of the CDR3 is TGCGCCAGCAGCCAAGAGGGAGACAGATACAATGAGCGGTTCTTC.

The CDR3 loop reads CASSDSPYSNQPQHF. The CDR3, as DNA: TGTGCCAGCAGCGACAGCCCATATAGCAATCAGCCCCAGCATTTT. The chain uses TRBV7-8 and TRBJ1-5; TRBD1 might be the D (5 bases). Germline CDR1 and CDR2: SGHVS and FQNEAQ. Trimming took 5 bases from V and 0 from J, leaving 11 bases between them. The CDR3 loop spans 15 amino acids.

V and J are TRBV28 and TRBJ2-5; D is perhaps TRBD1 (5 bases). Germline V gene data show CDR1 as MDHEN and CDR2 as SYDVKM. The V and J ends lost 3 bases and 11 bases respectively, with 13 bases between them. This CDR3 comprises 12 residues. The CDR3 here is CASSFQQQAQYF. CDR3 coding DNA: TGTGCCAGCAGTTTCCAGCAACAGGCGCAGTACTTC.

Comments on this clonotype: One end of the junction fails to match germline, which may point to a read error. The CDR3 is CASSFTGPPAYEQHF. The CDR3 DNA reads as TGCGCCAGCAGCTTCACAGGCCCTCCAGCATACGAGCAGCACTTC. V and J are TRBV5-1 and TRBJ2-7; D is possibly TRBD1 (5 bases). The CDR3 totals 15 residues. CDR1 and CDR2 (germline): SGHRS, YFSETQ.

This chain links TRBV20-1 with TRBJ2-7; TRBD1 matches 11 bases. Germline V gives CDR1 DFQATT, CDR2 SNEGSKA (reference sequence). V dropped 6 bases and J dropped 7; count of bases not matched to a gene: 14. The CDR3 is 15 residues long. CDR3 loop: CSAPGGGDRGIEQYF. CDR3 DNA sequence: TGCAGTGCCCCTGGGGGGGGGGACAGGGGGATTGAGCAGTACTTC.

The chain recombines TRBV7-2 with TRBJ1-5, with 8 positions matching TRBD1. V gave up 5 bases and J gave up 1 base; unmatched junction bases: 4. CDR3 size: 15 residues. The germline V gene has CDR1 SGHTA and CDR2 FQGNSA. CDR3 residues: CASSVDRVSNQPQHF. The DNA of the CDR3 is TGTGCCAGCAGCGTGGACAGGGTGAGCAATCAGCCCCAGCATTTT.

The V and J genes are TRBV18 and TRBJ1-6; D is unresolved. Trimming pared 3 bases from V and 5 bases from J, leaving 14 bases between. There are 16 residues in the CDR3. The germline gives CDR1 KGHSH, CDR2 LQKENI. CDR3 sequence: CASSPQSGVHNSPLHF. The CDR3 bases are TGTGCCAGCTCACCTCAATCCGGGGTCCATAATTCACCCCTCCACTTT.

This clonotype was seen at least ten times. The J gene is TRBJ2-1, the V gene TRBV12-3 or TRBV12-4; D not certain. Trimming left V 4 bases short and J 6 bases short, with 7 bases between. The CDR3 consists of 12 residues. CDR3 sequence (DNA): TGTGCCAGCAGTTCGGGTCGCAATGAGCAGTTCTTC. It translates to CASSSGRNEQFF.

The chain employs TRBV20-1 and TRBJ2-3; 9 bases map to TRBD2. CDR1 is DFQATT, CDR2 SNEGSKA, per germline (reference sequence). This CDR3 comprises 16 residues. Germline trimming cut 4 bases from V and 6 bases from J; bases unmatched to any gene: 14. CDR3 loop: CSATFPRGGAGDTQYF. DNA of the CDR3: TGCAGTGCTACCTTCCCGCGCGGGGGGGCCGGGGATACGCAGTATTTT.

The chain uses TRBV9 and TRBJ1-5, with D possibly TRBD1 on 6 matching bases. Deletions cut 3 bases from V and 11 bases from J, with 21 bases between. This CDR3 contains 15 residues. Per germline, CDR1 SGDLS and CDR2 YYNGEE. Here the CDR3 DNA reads TGTGCCAGCAGCGGGACTAGCGGGGGGGCGGAGACCCAGCATTTT. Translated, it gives CASSGTSGGAETQHF.

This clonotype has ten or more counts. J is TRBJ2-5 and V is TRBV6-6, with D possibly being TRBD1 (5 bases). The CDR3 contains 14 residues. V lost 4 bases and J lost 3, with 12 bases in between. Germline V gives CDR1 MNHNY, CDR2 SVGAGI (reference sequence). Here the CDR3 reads CASSSLVGEETQYF. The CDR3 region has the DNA TGTGCCAGCAGTTCCCTAGTAGGGGAAGAGACCCAGTACTTC.

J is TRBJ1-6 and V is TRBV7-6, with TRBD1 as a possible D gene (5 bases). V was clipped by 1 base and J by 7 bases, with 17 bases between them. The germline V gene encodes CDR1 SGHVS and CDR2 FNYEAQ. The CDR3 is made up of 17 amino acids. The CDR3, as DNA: TGTGCCAGCAGCTTAGGCGGGGGAAGGGTGGCAAATTCACCCCTCCACTTT. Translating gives CASSLGGGRVANSPLHF. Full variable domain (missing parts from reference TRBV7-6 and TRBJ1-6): GAGVSQSPRYKVTKRGQDVALRCDPISGHVSLYWYRQALGQGPEFLTYFNYEAQQDKSGLPNDRFSAERPEGSISTLTIQRTEQRDSAMYRCASSLGGGRVANSPLHFGNGTRLTVT.

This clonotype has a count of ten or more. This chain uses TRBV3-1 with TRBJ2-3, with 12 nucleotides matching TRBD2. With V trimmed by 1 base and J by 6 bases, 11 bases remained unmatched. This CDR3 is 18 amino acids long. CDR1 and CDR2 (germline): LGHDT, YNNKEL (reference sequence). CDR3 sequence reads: CASSQGQLAGGWGDTQYF. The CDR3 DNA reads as TGTGCCAGCAGCCAAGGCCAACTAGCGGGAGGTTGGGGGGATACGCAGTATTTT.

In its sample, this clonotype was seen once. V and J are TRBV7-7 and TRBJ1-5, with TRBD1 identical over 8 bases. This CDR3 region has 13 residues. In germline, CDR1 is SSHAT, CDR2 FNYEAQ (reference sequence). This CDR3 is CRQGAHRNQPQHF. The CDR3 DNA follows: TGTCGTCAGGGGGCGCATCGCAATCAGCCCCAGCATTTT.

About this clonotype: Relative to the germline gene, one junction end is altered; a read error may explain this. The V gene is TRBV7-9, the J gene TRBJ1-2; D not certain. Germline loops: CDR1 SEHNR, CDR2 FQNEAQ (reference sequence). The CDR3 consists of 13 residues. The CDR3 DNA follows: TGTGCCAGCAGCCCGTCCGGGAATCATGGCTACATCTTC. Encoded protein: CASSPSGNHGYIF.

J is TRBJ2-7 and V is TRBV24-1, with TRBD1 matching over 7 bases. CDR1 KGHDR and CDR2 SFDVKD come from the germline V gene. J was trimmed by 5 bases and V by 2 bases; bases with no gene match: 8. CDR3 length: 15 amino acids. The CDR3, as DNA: TGTGCCACCAGTGATTCGACAGGGCACGACCACGAGCAGTACTTC. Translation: CATSDSTGHDHEQYF.

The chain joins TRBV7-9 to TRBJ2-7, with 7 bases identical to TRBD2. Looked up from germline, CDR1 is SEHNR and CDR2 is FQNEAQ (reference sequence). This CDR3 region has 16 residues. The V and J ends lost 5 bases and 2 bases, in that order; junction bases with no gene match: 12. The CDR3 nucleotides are TGTGCCAGCAGCCTTCAGGAGGCCGGGACTACCTACGAGCAGTACTTC. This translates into CASSLQEAGTTYEQYF.

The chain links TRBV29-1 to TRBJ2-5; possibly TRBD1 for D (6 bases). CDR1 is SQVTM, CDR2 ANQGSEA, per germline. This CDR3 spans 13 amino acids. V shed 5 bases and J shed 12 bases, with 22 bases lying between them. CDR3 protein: CSVNIRGQETKYF. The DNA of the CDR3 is TGCAGCGTTAACATAAGGGGACAAGAGACAAAGTACTTC.

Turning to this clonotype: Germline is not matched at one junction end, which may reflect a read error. The DNA for the CDR3 is TGTGCCAGCAGCGCAATAGCGGGGAATTACAATGAGCAGTTTTTT. Translation gives CASSAIAGNYNEQFF. The chain has TRBV11-2 and TRBJ2-2, with TRBD2 matching over 8 bases. CDR3 length: 15 residues. Per the germline V gene, CDR1 is SGHAT and CDR2 is FQNNGV.

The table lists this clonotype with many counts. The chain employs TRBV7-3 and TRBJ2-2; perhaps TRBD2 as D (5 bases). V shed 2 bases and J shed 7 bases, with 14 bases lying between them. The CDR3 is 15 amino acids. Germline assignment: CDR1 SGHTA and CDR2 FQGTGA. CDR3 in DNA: TGTGCCAGCAGCTTATCGGGGATGAGGGACGGGGAGCTGTTTTTT. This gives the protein CASSLSGMRDGELFF.

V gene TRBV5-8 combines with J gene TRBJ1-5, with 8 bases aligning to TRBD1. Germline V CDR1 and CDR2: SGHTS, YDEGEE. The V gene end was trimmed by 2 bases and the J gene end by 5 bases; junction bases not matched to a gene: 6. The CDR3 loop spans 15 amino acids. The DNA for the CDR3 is TGTGCCAGCAGCTTAGGACAGGGTCAGGATCAGCCCCAGCATTTT. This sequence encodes CASSLGQGQDQPQHF.

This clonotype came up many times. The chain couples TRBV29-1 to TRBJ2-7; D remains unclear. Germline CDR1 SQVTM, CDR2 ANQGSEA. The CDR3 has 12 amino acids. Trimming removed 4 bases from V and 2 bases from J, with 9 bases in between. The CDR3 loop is CSVVAVTYEQYF. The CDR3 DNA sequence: TGCAGCGTTGTGGCGGTAACCTACGAGCAGTACTTC.

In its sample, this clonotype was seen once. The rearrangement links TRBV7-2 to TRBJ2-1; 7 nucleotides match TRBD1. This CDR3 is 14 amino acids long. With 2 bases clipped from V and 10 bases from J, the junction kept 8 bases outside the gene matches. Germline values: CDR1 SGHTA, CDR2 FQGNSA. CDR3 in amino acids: CASSLSLRDREQFF. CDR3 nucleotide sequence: TGTGCCAGCAGCTTATCACTCCGGGACAGAGAGCAGTTCTTC.

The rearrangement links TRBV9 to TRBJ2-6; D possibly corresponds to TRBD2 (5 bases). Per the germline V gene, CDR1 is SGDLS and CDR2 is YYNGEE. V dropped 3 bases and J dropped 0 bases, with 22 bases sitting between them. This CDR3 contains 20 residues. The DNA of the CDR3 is TGTGCCAGCAGCGAACGTGGATTAAGCCTTGGACTCTCTGGGGCCAACGTCCTGACTTTC. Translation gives CASSERGLSLGLSGANVLTF.

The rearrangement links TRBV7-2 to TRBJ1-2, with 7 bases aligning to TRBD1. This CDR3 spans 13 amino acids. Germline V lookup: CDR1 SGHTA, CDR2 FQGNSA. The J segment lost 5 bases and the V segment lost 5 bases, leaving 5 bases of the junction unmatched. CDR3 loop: CASSLTGPYGYTF. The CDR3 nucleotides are TGTGCCAGCAGCCTGACAGGGCCGTATGGCTACACCTTC. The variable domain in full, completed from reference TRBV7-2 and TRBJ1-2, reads GAGVSQSPSNKVTEKGKDVELRCDPISGHTALYWYRQSLGQGLEFLIYFQGNSAPDKSGLPSDRFSAERTGGSVSTLTIQRTQQEDSAVYLCASSLTGPYGYTFGSGTRLTVV.

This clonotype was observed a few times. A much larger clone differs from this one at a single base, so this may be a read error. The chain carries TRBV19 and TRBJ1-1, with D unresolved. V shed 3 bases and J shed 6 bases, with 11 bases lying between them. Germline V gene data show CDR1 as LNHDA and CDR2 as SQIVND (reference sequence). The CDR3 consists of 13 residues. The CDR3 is CASSISLYPEAFF. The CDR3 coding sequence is TGTGCCAGTAGTATTTCCCTTTACCCTGAAGCTTTCTTT.

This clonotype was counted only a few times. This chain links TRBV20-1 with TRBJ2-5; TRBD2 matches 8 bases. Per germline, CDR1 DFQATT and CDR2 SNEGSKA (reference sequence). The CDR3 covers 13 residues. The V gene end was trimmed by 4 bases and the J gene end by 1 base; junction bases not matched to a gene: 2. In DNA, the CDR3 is TGCAGTGCTACCGGGACTAGCCAAGAGACCCAGTACTTC. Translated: CSATGTSQETQYF.

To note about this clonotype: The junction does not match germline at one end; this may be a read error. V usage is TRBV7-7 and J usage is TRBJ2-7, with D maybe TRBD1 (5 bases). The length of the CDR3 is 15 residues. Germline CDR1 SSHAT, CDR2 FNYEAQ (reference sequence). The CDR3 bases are TGTGCTAGCAGCTTAGGGGCGTGGCAGGGTTACGAGCAGTACTTC. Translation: CASSLGAWQGYEQYF.

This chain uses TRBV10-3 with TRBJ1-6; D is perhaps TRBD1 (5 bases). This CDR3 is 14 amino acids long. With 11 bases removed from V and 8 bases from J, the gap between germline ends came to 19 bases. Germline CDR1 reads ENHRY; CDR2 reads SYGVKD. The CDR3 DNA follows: TGTGCCTCCAATCAGGGCAGGGACTATTCACCCCTCCACTTT. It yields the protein CASNQGRDYSPLHF.